These 21 T cell receptor beta chains originate from one sample sequenced in a study of CD8+ T cells in alopecia areata. Isolated RNA was reverse transcribed into cDNA used as the sequencing template. Sequenced by immunoSEQ multiplex PCR; TCRdb stores in-frame clones only, minus some. The sample lists about 180,000 clones, approximately 65% occurring once. The sample in question was CD8+ T cells sorted from blood, obtained at week 0. The source is a human donor with alopecia areata.

V gene TRBV30 combines with J gene TRBJ2-2; possible D gene TRBD1, 5 bases. The CDR3 runs 14 residues. Germline CDR1 is GTSNPN and CDR2 is SVGIG (reference sequence). V gave up 4 bases and J gave up 1 base, with 10 bases separating them. CDR3 coding DNA: TGTGCCTGGATTTCGACAGTGAACACCGGGGAGCTGTTTTTT. Its protein is CAWISTVNTGELFF.

This clone was counted once. The chain combines TRBV10-2 with TRBJ1-5, with a weak D call TRBD1 (5 bases). Trimming left V 8 bases short and J 2 bases short, with 13 bases between. The CDR3 contains 14 residues. Germline-derived CDR1 and CDR2 are WSHSY and SAAADI. CDR3 bases: TGCGCCAGCGGTCCGGGACCAGGCAATCAGCCCCAGCATTTT. Translated, it gives CASGPGPGNQPQHF.

The chain carries TRBV7-9 and TRBJ1-2, with no clear D. The CDR3 runs to 13 residues. V lost 5 bases and J lost 4, with 11 bases in between. From germline, CDR1 is SEHNR and CDR2 FQNEAQ (reference sequence). The CDR3 DNA reads TGTGCCAGCAGCAACGGCAGCAGCTATGGCTACACCTTC. Protein sequence: CASSNGSSYGYTF.

V is TRBV11-2 and J is TRBJ2-3; 7 bases map to TRBD1. This CDR3 has 15 amino acids. Germline V gene lookup returns CDR1 SGHAT and CDR2 FQNNGV. V was pared by 1 base and J by 1 base, with 2 bases of the junction left unmatched. The CDR3 coding sequence is TGTGCCAGCAGCTTAGGACAGGGAGGCACAGATACGCAGTATTTT. Its translation is CASSLGQGGTDTQYF.

The gene calls are TRBV18 and TRBJ1-1; D is possibly TRBD1 (5 bases). This CDR3 has 14 amino acids. V dropped 7 bases and J dropped 0 bases, with 12 bases sitting between them. Per the germline V gene, CDR1 is KGHSH and CDR2 is LQKENI. The CDR3 nucleotides read TGTGCCAGCTGGCCTGGGGGGATGAACACTGAAGCTTTCTTT. This translates into CASWPGGMNTEAFF.

V gene TRBV5-1 combines with J gene TRBJ1-4; D not resolved. CDR3 length: 15 amino acids. CDR1 and CDR2 from the germline V gene are SGHRS and YFSETQ. Deletions cut 0 bases from V and 4 bases from J, with 10 bases between. CDR3 bases: TGCGCCAGCAGCTTGGATCTGGGCCGTAATGAAAAACTGTTTTTT. Translated: CASSLDLGRNEKLFF.

The J gene is TRBJ1-2, the V gene TRBV29-1, with 10 positions matching TRBD1. Trimming took 3 bases from V and 5 from J; bases not matched to a gene: 3. The CDR3 sequence is 13 residues long. Germline lookup yields CDR1 SQVTM and CDR2 ANQGSEA. CDR3: CSVETGGAYGYTF. The CDR3 region has the DNA TGCAGCGTTGAGACAGGGGGCGCATATGGCTACACCTTC.

The chain uses TRBV4-2 and TRBJ1-5, with D unclear. The germline V and J ends were trimmed by 4 bases and 3 bases, with 7 bases remaining between them. The CDR3 has 13 amino acids. Germline CDR1 is LGHNA and CDR2 is YNFKEQ. The CDR3 here is CASSPETNQPQHF. For the CDR3, the DNA is TGTGCCAGCAGCCCCGAGACCAATCAGCCCCAGCATTTT.

The chain joins TRBV2 to TRBJ2-5, with TRBD2 matching 10 bases. Germline lookup yields CDR1 SNHLY and CDR2 FYNNEI. CDR3 length: 17 amino acids. The V and J ends lost 2 bases and 0 bases, in that order; junction bases with no gene match: 6. CDR3 in amino acids: CASSETGLASYQETQYF. The CDR3 nucleotides read TGTGCCAGCAGTGAAACGGGACTAGCGTCTTACCAAGAGACCCAGTACTTC. The complete variable domain, with remaining parts taken from reference TRBV2 and TRBJ2-5, reads EPEVTQTPSHQVTQMGQEVILRCVPISNHLYFYWYRQILGQKVEFLVSFYNNEISEKSEIFDDQFSVERPDGSNFTLKIRSTKLEDSAMYFCASSETGLASYQETQYFGPGTRLLVL.

This clone was counted a few times. This chain connects TRBV29-1 to TRBJ2-7; perhaps TRBD1 as D (6 bases). V gave up 4 bases and J gave up 2 bases, with 15 bases separating them. Germline V lookup: CDR1 SQVTM, CDR2 ANQGSEA. The CDR3 runs to 14 residues. The DNA for the CDR3 is TGCAGCGTTGTAGGACAGTTGGGCCCCTACGAGCAGTACTTC. Its protein product is CSVVGQLGPYEQYF.

The genes are TRBV5-6 and TRBJ2-1; 7 positions agree with TRBD1. The CDR3 runs 15 residues. CDR1 is SGHDT and CDR2 is YYEEEE in the germline V gene. After removal of 4 bases from V and 5 bases from J, the junction contained 9 bases not matched to a gene. The CDR3 protein is CASSLPDRVHNEQFF. DNA for the CDR3: TGTGCCAGCAGCCTCCCAGACAGGGTTCACAATGAGCAGTTCTTC.

The V and J genes are TRBV27 and TRBJ1-1; weak D call: TRBD1 (5 bases). The CDR3 totals 13 residues. V was cut by 6 bases and J by 3 bases, with 11 bases left in between. The germline gives CDR1 MNHEY, CDR2 SMNVEV (reference sequence). CDR3 bases: TGTGCCAGCAGGGGGGACGTGGACACTGAAGCTTTCTTT. This encodes CASRGDVDTEAFF.

This clone was seen only a few times. This chain uses TRBV19 with TRBJ2-3, with a possible D match to TRBD1 (6 bases). The germline V and J ends were trimmed by 4 bases and 0 bases, with 11 bases remaining between them. The CDR3 is made up of 15 amino acids. The germline V gene has CDR1 LNHDA and CDR2 SQIVND (reference sequence). CDR3: CASSTGQFSTDTQYF. CDR3 nucleotide sequence: TGTGCCAGTAGTACCGGACAGTTTAGCACAGATACGCAGTATTTT.

The rearrangement joins TRBV2 to TRBJ1-5; no clear D. The germline CDR1 and CDR2 sequences are SNHLY and FYNNEI. Trimming shortened V by 4 bases and J by 3 bases, and 16 bases separated the two germline ends. This CDR3 region has 16 residues. This CDR3 is CASSAVDGFNNQPQHF. The CDR3 DNA sequence: TGTGCCAGCAGTGCTGTTGACGGCTTTAACAATCAGCCCCAGCATTTT. Using reference TRBV2 and TRBJ1-5 for the parts outside the CDR3, the full variable domain is EPEVTQTPSHQVTQMGQEVILRCVPISNHLYFYWYRQILGQKVEFLVSFYNNEISEKSEIFDDQFSVERPDGSNFTLKIRSTKLEDSAMYFCASSAVDGFNNQPQHFGDGTRLSIL.

The genes are TRBV6-5 and TRBJ1-5; 7 bases line up with TRBD1. The CDR3 totals 13 residues. The trim removed 10 bases at V and 2 bases at J, leaving 5 bases unmatched. The germline gives CDR1 MNHEY, CDR2 SVGAGI. CDR3 sequence (DNA): TGTGCCACCAGGACAGGAGGCAATCAGCCCCAGCATTTT. Translated, it gives CATRTGGNQPQHF.

The chain carries TRBV2 and TRBJ2-7; 8 nucleotides line up with TRBD2. This CDR3 region has 16 residues. Unmatched junction bases numbered 14, after V lost 8 bases and J lost 2 bases. From germline, CDR1 is SNHLY and CDR2 FYNNEI. CDR3 sequence reads: CASRGIAGRIPYEQYF. The CDR3 DNA reads TGTGCCAGCCGGGGGATAGCGGGGCGAATCCCCTACGAGCAGTACTTC.

Note on this clone: Other DNA sequences from this sample encode an identical CDR3 as well. V usage is TRBV5-1 and J usage is TRBJ2-1; no clear D. V lost 1 base and J lost 4, with 0 bases in between. The CDR3 consists of 11 residues. CDR1 and CDR2 from the germline V gene are SGHRS and YFSETQ. The chain's CDR3 is CASSLYNEQFF. Here the CDR3 DNA reads TGCGCCAGCAGCTTGTACAATGAGCAGTTCTTC.

This clone was seen just once. This chain connects TRBV9 to TRBJ1-1; the D is unclear. In germline, CDR1 is SGDLS, CDR2 YYNGEE. V lost 4 bases to trimming and J lost 3 bases, with 10 bases between them. This CDR3 comprises 13 residues. The CDR3 DNA reads as TGTGCCAGCAGCCCGGAAAGTTACACTGAAGCTTTCTTT. This gives the protein CASSPESYTEAFF.

This rearrangement joins TRBV7-8 to TRBJ1-5, with a weak D call TRBD1 (5 bases). The length of the CDR3 is 17 residues. Trimming cost V 4 bases and J 3 bases, with 19 bases left between them. The V gene's germline CDR1 is SGHVS and CDR2 FQNEAQ. CDR3 sequence (DNA): TGTGCCAGCAGCTGGGGACCGCGTATCCCCTCCAATCAGCCCCAGCATTTT. This encodes CASSWGPRIPSNQPQHF.

This CDR3 is CASSRTGGKSEAFF. CDR3 nucleotides: TGTGCCAGCAGCAGGACAGGGGGGAAGTCTGAAGCTTTCTTT. The V call is TRBV7-9, the J call TRBJ1-1; 10 positions agree with TRBD1. In germline, CDR1 is SEHNR, CDR2 FQNEAQ (reference sequence). The V and J ends lost 5 bases and 6 bases, in that order; junction bases with no gene match: 6. The CDR3 has 14 residues.

The CDR3 protein is CASSSRDRDYEQYF. CDR3 bases: TGTGCCAGCAGCTCTCGGGACAGGGACTACGAGCAGTACTTC. V gene TRBV13 combines with J gene TRBJ2-7; 9 nucleotides match TRBD1. CDR1 and CDR2 (germline): PRHDT, FYEKMQ (reference sequence). The V gene end was trimmed by 4 bases and the J gene end by 3 bases; junction bases not matched to a gene: 4. There are 14 residues in the CDR3.